This record covers a single T cell receptor (beta chain). Sequencing used immunoSEQ multiplex PCR; TCRdb keeps in-frame clones, though not all of them. The sample lists about 2.5 million clones, less than 95% occurring once. The data are from a study of shared clonotypes between healthy human individuals. The clonotype originates from a man aged 18 to 30 in good health. Some clones in this sample may be carry-over from other donors' samples. The source material was naive CD4+ T cells from PBMCs. The subset: CD45RA+ positively selected.

This CDR3 reads CASSLQGAIDTQYF. The CDR3 DNA sequence: TGTGCCAGCAGCCTACAGGGGGCGATAGATACGCAGTATTTT. This chain links TRBV28 with TRBJ2-3, with TRBD1 matching 9 bases. Unmatched junction bases numbered 6, after V lost 6 bases and J lost 5 bases. Germline lookup yields CDR1 MDHEN and CDR2 SYDVKM. The CDR3 covers 14 residues.